This T cell receptor beta chain came from a study of response to subunit inactivated influenza vaccine. Regarding this clonotype: Its specificity is unknown.

General study results and limits: Every seasonal influenza vaccination brings in few new T cells, the authors suggested.

MiXCR, applied by TCRdb to the RT-PCR reads, yields one record per CDR3 protein. This sample has about 170,000 distinct CDR3 sequences, with about 10% found just once. Specimen: CD8+ T cells sorted from PBMCs, collected about 23 months after vaccination. This TCR derives from a man in his fifties or sixties who received an inactivated influenza vaccine.

The CDR3 protein is CASSDRINRGRLAEQYF. In DNA, the CDR3 is TGCGCCAGCAGTGACCGCATCAACAGGGGACGCTTAGCCGAGCAGTACTTC. The chain has TRBV10-2 and TRBJ2-7; 7 bases map to TRBD1. Losses at the gene ends were 3 bases for V and 6 bases for J; bases not matched to a gene: 17. The CDR3 runs 17 residues. Germline V gene data show CDR1 as WSHSY and CDR2 as SAAADI.